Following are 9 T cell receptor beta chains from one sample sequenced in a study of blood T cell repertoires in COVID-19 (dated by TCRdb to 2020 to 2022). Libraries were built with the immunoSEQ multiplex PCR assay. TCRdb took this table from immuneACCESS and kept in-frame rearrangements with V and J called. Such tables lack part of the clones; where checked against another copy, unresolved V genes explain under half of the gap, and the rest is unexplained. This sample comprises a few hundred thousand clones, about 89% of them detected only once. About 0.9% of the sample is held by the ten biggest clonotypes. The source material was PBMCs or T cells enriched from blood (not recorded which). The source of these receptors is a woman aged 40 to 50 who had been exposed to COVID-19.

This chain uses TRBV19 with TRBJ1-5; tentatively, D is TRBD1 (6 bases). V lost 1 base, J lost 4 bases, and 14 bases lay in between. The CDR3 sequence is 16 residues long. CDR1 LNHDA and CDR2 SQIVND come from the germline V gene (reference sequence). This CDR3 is CASSIVVGGGNQPQHF. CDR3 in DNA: TGTGCCAGTAGTATAGTGGTAGGGGGGGGAAATCAGCCCCAGCATTTT. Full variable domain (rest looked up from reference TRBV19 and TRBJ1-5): DGGITQSPKYLFRKEGQNVTLSCEQNLNHDAMYWYRQDPGQGLRLIYYSQIVNDFQKGDIAEGYSVSREKKESFPLTVTSAQKNPTAFYLCASSIVVGGGNQPQHFGDGTRLSIL.

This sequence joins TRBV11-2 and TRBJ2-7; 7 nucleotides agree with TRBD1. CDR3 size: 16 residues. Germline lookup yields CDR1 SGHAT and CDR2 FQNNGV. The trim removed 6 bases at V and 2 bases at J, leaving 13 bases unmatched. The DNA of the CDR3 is TGTGCCAGCAGGACAATGACCGGGACAGAGACCTACGAGCAGTACTTC. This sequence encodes CASRTMTGTETYEQYF.

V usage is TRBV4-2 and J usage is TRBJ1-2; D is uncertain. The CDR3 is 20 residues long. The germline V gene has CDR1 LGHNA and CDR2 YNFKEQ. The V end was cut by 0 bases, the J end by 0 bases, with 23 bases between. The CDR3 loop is CASSQEAGSGVAAANYGYTF. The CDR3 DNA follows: TGTGCCAGCAGCCAAGAAGCGGGGAGTGGAGTAGCAGCTGCTAACTATGGCTACACCTTC.

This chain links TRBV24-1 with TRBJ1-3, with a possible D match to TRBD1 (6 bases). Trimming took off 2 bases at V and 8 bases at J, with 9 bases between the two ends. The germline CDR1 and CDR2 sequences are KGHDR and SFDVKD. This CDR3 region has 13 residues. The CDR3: CATSDSYRDTIYF. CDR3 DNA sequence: TGTGCCACCAGTGATTCCTACAGGGACACCATATATTTT.

CDR3 bases: TGTGCCAGCAGCTTGATCAAACAAGAGACCCAGTACTTC. This sequence encodes CASSLIKQETQYF. The chain carries TRBV5-6 and TRBJ2-5; no definite D call. From germline, CDR1 is SGHDT and CDR2 YYEEEE. This CDR3 has 13 residues. V was cut by 1 base and J by 2 bases, with 6 bases left in between.

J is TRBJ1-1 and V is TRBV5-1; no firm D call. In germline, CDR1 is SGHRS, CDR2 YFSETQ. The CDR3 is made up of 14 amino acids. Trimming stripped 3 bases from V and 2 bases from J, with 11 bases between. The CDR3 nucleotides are TGCGCCAGCAGCTCGACCGAGGGAAACACTGAAGCTTTCTTT. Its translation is CASSSTEGNTEAFF.

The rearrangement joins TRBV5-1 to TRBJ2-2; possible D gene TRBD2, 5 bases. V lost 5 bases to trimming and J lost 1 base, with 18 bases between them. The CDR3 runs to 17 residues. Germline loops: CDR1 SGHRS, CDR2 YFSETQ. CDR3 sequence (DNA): TGCGCCAGCAGACTGTCCCCCATTGGAGGGAACACCGGGGAGCTGTTTTTT. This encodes CASRLSPIGGNTGELFF.

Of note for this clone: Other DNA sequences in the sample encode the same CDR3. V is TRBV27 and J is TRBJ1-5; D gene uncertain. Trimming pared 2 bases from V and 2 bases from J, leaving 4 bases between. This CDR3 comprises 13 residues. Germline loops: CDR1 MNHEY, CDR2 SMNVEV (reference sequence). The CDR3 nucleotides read TGTGCCAGCAGTTTACAGGGCAATCAGCCCCAGCATTTT. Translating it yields CASSLQGNQPQHF.

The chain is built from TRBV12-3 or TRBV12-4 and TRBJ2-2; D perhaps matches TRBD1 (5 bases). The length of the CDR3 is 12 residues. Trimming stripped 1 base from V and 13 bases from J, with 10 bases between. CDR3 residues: CASSLGRQGLFF. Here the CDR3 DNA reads TGTGCCAGCAGTTTAGGGCGCCAGGGGCTGTTTTTT.